This entry describes one T cell receptor beta chain. What it binds is unknown. J lost 0 bases, V lost 4 bases, and 9 bases had no gene match. Germline-derived CDR1 and CDR2 are SGHRS and YFSETQ. The CDR3 is made up of 17 amino acids. This entry is derived from a study of a mutant IDH1 vaccine in newly diagnosed glioma. On the study more broadly: Males made up about 60% and females about 40% of treated patients, whose mean age was roughly 40 years.

Described time point: week 47, end of study. The content of each vaccine dose was 300 ug of mutant IDH1 20-mer peptide, and topical imiquimod accompanied it. Some clones are missing from TCRdb's copy, which holds only in-frame ones; the method was immunoSEQ multiplex PCR. The data contain around 30,000 clones, roughly 89% of them singletons. Study-wide points: Altogether, around 93% of patients exhibited vaccine-induced immune responses.

This chain uses TRBV5-1 with TRBJ1-4; 7 nucleotides match TRBD1. The clonotype comes from a woman aged 25-40 years with glioma. This sample comprised PBMCs, obtained from a glioma patient whose treatment included an IDH1 peptide vaccine. CDR3 amino acids: CASSPGQALATNEKLFF. Here the CDR3 DNA reads TGCGCCAGCAGCCCCGGACAGGCGCTTGCAACTAATGAAAAACTGTTTTTT.